Each of the 10 T cell receptor beta chains below was sequenced from the same sample in a study of T cells in Graves' hyperthyroidism and ophthalmopathy. Amplified TCR beta CDR3 regions came from RNA transcripts. With the HTBI primer set, the TCR CDR3 went through a first round of RT-PCR. MiXCR, applied by TCRdb to the multiplex PCR reads, yields one record per CDR3 protein. The sample contains 530,000 or so distinct CDR3 sequences, around 24% of which appear only once. The sequenced sample consisted of blood. Receptor source: a woman aged 25 to 45 with Graves' ophthalmopathy.

Ten or more counts support this clonotype. This sequence joins TRBV4-3 and TRBJ1-2, with 9 bases aligning to TRBD1. V dropped 0 bases and J dropped 5; count of bases not matched to a gene: 7. The germline V gene encodes CDR1 LGHNA and CDR2 YSLEER. This CDR3 region has 16 residues. This chain's CDR3 is CASSQDTGGVRYGYTF. CDR3 bases: TGCGCCAGCAGCCAAGATACAGGGGGCGTCCGATATGGCTACACCTTC.

The chain uses TRBV13 and TRBJ2-7; no definite D call. The germline V gene has CDR1 PRHDT and CDR2 FYEKMQ (reference sequence). V was trimmed by 4 bases and J by 4 bases, leaving 14 bases between them. The CDR3 has 14 residues. CDR3 sequence: CASSSSPNSYEQYF. The CDR3 DNA follows: TGTGCCAGCAGCTCCTCCCCCAATTCATACGAGCAGTACTTC.

V and J are TRBV4-1 and TRBJ1-2; no reliable D call. Trimming took 2 bases from V and 1 from J, leaving 11 bases between them. CDR3 length equals 15 residues. Per germline, CDR1 MGHRA and CDR2 YSYEKL. CDR3 coding DNA: TGCGCCAGCAGCCAATACGAGGTATATAACTATGGCTACACCTTC. Residues: CASSQYEVYNYGYTF.

V is TRBV27 and J is TRBJ1-2, with D perhaps TRBD1 (5 bases). The CDR3 is 14 amino acids. V lost 5 bases and J lost 5, with 15 bases in between. Germline V gene sequence: CDR1 MNHEY, CDR2 SMNVEV (reference sequence). In DNA form, the CDR3 reads TGTGCCAGCAGTCCGGGGCCCTACATTTATGGCTACACCTTC. This codes for CASSPGPYIYGYTF.

This clonotype was seen repeatedly, ten times or more. This chain uses TRBV20-1 with TRBJ2-5; possibly TRBD1 for D (5 bases). Trimming removed 5 bases at V and 0 bases at J, with 16 bases between. Looked up from germline, CDR1 is DFQATT and CDR2 is SNEGSKA (reference sequence). The CDR3 has 15 amino acids. CDR3 protein: CSAPNPQAYQETQYF. Written as DNA, the CDR3 is TGCAGTGCTCCTAACCCACAGGCGTACCAAGAGACCCAGTACTTC.

This clonotype was found many times. This chain joins TRBV3-1 and TRBJ2-4; 7 bases are a match to TRBD1. V lost 1 base, J lost 5 bases, and 5 bases stayed unmatched. The V gene's germline CDR1 is LGHDT and CDR2 YNNKEL (reference sequence). This CDR3 region has 15 residues. The CDR3 protein is CASSQVWQGENIQYF. The CDR3 nucleotides are TGTGCCAGCAGCCAAGTCTGGCAGGGGGAAAACATTCAGTACTTC.

This clonotype occurred many times. DNA of the CDR3: TGCAGTGCTACGACTCAGGTTGAAGCTTTCTTT. Amino acids: CSATTQVEAFF. V and J are TRBV20-1 and TRBJ1-1; no clear D. Trimming cost V 4 bases and J 7 bases, with 10 bases left between them. The V gene's germline CDR1 is DFQATT and CDR2 SNEGSKA (reference sequence). The CDR3 extends over 11 amino acids.

This CDR3 is CASSLERTGGDGNQPQHF. Here the CDR3 DNA reads TGTGCCAGCAGCTTAGAGAGGACAGGGGGCGACGGCAATCAGCCCCAGCATTTT. The rearrangement links TRBV7-4 to TRBJ1-5; 11 bases map to TRBD1. V was clipped by 1 base and J by 2 bases; unmatched bases: 7. This CDR3 region has 18 residues. The germline V gene has CDR1 SGHVT and CDR2 SQSDAQ.

This clonotype was counted only a few times. The gene calls are TRBV11-2 and TRBJ2-7, with TRBD2 matching 7 bases. The CDR3 runs to 15 residues. Trimming at V came to 2 bases and at J to 7 bases, leaving 11 bases not matched to a gene. CDR1 and CDR2 (germline): SGHAT, FQNNGV. The CDR3 region has the DNA TGTGCCAGCAGCTTACTCGTGGGGGGGACGGGGGAGCAGTACTTC. Translation gives CASSLLVGGTGEQYF.

As concerns this clonotype: The missing conserved phenylalanine or tryptophan at the end of this CDR3 makes a read error likely. The gene calls are TRBV12-3 or TRBV12-4 and TRBJ1-2; D unresolved. This CDR3 is 12 amino acids long. The V end lost 9 bases, the J end lost 10 bases, and 18 bases lay between the germline ends. CDR3 DNA sequence: TGTGCCAGGACCCTCGGTGCCTCTGACTACACCTAC. It codes for CARTLGASDYTY.